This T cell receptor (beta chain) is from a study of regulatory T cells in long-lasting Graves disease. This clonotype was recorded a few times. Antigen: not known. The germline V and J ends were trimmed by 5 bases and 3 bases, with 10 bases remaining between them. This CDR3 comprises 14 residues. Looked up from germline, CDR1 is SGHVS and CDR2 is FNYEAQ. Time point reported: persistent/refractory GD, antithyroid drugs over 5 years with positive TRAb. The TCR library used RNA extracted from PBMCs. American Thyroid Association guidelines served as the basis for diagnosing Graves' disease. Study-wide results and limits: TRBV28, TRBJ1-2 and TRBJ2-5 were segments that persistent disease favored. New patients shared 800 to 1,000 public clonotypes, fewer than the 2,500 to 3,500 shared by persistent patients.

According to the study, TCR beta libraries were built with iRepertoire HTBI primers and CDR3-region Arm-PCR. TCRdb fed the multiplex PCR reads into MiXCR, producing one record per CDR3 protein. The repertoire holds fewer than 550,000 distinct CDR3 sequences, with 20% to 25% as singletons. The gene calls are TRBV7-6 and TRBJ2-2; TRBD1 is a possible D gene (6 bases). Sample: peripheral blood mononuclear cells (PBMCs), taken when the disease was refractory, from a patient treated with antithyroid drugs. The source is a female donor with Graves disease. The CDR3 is CASSADRYTGELFF. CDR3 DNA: TGTGCCAGCAGCGCGGACAGATACACCGGGGAGCTGTTTTTT.